One sample yielded the 8 T cell receptor delta chains listed below, sequenced in a study of DNA immune sequencing with unique molecular identifiers. Genomic DNA underwent 32-plex PCR targeting all 8 TRDV and 4 TRDJ genes. The library had 12-nucleotide UMIs introduced over roughly 3 barcoding cycles, then a second adapter PCR. TCRdb reprocessed the multiplex PCR reads using CATT. The sample lists about 2,200 delta-chain clones; over 10% were seen once. The sequenced sample consisted of gamma-delta T cells enriched from blood buffy coat, or unenriched PBMCs (not recorded which). These receptors all come from a human donor in good health.

By share, this clone ranks as medium-sized. The V gene is TRDV1, the J gene TRDJ1, with TRDD3 matching 12 bases. TCRdb supplies no J gene; here it was assigned by aligning the nucleotide sequence to germline. Looked up from germline, CDR1 is TSWWSYY and CDR2 is QGS. The junction had 31 bases not matched to a gene; V was cut back by 2 bases and J by 0 bases. This CDR3 region has 26 residues. CDR3 sequence reads: CALGELETFHELITGGYPEYTDKLIF. CDR3 nucleotides: TGTGCTCTTGGGGAATTAGAGACCTTCCACGAATTGATTACTGGGGGATACCCTGAGTACACCGATAAACTCATCTTT.

This clone qualifies as medium-sized. V is TRDV2 and J is TRDJ1; D possibly corresponds to TRDD3 (6 bases). This CDR3 comprises 16 residues. Germline V gene sequence: CDR1 GEAIGNYY, CDR2 EKD. Trimming took off 4 bases at V and 4 bases at J, with 21 bases between the two ends. CDR3 DNA: TGTGCCTGTGATCCTGTTGGGGGGGCCAAGGACGATAAACTCATCTTT. It codes for CACDPVGGAKDDKLIF.

The sample holds many counts of this clone. The chain has TRDV2 and TRDJ1; 7 bases align to TRDD3. This CDR3 contains 14 residues. Germline CDR1 is GEAIGNYY and CDR2 is EKD. Trimming removed 3 bases from V and 5 bases from J; junction bases left unmatched: 8. DNA for the CDR3: TGTGCCTGTGACCGACTGGGGAGCACTGATAAACTCATCTTT. It specifies CACDRLGSTDKLIF.

With respect to this clone: The TCRdb protein, from a much larger clone, departs from this DNA's translation at residue 4, likely by read error; the protein shown derives from the DNA. This rearrangement joins TRDV2 to TRDJ1; 11 bases are a match to TRDD3. Per germline, CDR1 GEAIGNYY and CDR2 EKD. CDR3 length: 17 amino acids. The DNA of the CDR3 is TGTGCCTGTGTCACCGTTGGGGGATACGCCTCCACCGATAAACTCATCTTT. Translated, it gives CACVTVGGYASTDKLIF.

This clone ranks as medium-sized. This rearrangement joins TRDV2 to TRDJ3; weak D call: TRDD3 (5 bases). The CDR3 loop spans 20 amino acids. Germline V gene sequence: CDR1 GEAIGNYY, CDR2 EKD. Trimming took off 3 bases at V and 3 bases at J, with 23 bases between the two ends. CDR3 residues: CACDSAVGGATDWDTRQMFF. The CDR3 bases are TGTGCCTGTGACTCCGCTGTTGGTGGGGCCACGGACTGGGACACCCGACAGATGTTTTTC.

This clone was seen many times. J is TRDJ1 and V is TRAV38-2/DV8; 8 nucleotides agree with TRDD3. The germline gives CDR1 TSESDYY, CDR2 QEAYKQQN. With V trimmed by 6 bases and J by 0 bases, 34 bases remained unmatched. There are 24 residues in the CDR3. This CDR3 is CAYKNPSPLGPGDKGPQYTDKLIF. CDR3 nucleotides: TGTGCTTATAAGAACCCCTCTCCTCTAGGACCGGGGGATAAAGGCCCTCAGTACACCGATAAACTCATCTTT.

Concerning this clone itself: A far larger clone is just one base off, so this is likely a read error. Other DNA sequences within the sample encode an identical CDR3. The chain joins TRDV2 to TRDJ1; 7 bases fit TRDD3. CDR1 and CDR2 from the germline V gene are GEAIGNYY and EKD. The V gene end was trimmed by 0 bases and the J gene end by 5 bases; junction bases not matched to a gene: 2. CDR3 length equals 13 residues. In nucleotides, the CDR3 is TGTGCCTGTGACACCTGGGGGACTGATAAACTCATCTTT. Translation: CACDTWGTDKLIF.

This clone is labeled as medium-sized. The V call is TRDV2, the J call TRDJ1; TRDD3 matches at 13 bases. The CDR3 loop spans 19 amino acids. V lost 3 bases to trimming and J lost 0 bases; unmatched junction nucleotides: 12. CDR1 is GEAIGNYY, CDR2 EKD, per germline. CDR3 amino acids: CACDDVLGDTRGDTDKLIF. The CDR3 DNA follows: TGTGCCTGTGACGATGTACTGGGGGATACGCGAGGAGACACCGATAAACTCATCTTT.